This TCR beta chain comes out of a study of technical replicates of blood from a handful of donors. V lost 5 bases to trimming and J lost 7 bases; unmatched junction nucleotides: 13. Germline V CDR1 and CDR2: LGHNT, FRNRAP. The CDR3 covers 16 residues. Assay used: immunoSEQ multiplex PCR; TCRdb lists only in-frame clones, some missing. The sample carries tens of thousands of clones, approximately 94% recorded once. Specimen: T cells isolated from PBMCs. The rearrangement links TRBV12-5 to TRBJ2-1; 8 bases are a match to TRBD1. The origin of this receptor is a human donor in good health. The CDR3 DNA follows: TGTGCTAGTGGTGAAATCCCAGGACAGGGTTGGAATGAGCAGTTCTTC. Its protein is CASGEIPGQGWNEQFF.